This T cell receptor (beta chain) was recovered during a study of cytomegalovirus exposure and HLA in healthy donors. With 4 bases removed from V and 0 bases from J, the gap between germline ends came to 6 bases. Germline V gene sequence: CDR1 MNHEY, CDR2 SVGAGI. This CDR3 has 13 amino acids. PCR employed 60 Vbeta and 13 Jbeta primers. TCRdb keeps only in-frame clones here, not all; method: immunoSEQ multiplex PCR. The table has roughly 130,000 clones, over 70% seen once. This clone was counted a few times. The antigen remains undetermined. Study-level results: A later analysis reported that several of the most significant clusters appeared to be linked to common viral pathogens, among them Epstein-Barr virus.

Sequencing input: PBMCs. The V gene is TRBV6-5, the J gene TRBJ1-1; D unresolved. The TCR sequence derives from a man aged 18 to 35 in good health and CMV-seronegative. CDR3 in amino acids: CASSSRMNTEAFF. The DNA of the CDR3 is TGTGCCAGCAGTTCGCGAATGAACACTGAAGCTTTCTTT.